A single sample is the source of the 27 T cell receptor beta chains below, sequenced in a study of blood T cells in healthy people across ages. Primers used in a second PCR of about 6 to 11 cycles were a sample-barcoded 5' primer and a J-beta primer mix. TCRdb reprocessed the 5' RACE reads via MiXCR and lists one record per CDR3 protein. The sample lists about a million distinct CDR3 sequences, roughly 51% occurring once. The sample taken for sequencing was blood. The receptors were sampled from a woman in her sixties in good health.

The chain carries TRBV2 and TRBJ2-3; no clear D. Between the trimmed V and J ends, which lost 8 bases and 0 bases, there was a span of 15 bases. The CDR3 has 15 amino acids. The germline CDR1 and CDR2 sequences are SNHLY and FYNNEI. This CDR3 reads CASLRPDASTDTQYF. The CDR3 coding sequence is TGTGCCAGCCTTCGACCGGACGCTAGCACAGATACGCAGTATTTT.

The chain recombines TRBV28 with TRBJ2-5; TRBD1 aligns across 8 bases. V lost 5 bases and J lost 11; bases outside the gene matches: 22. The CDR3 runs to 17 residues. The germline V gene encodes CDR1 MDHEN and CDR2 SYDVKM. The CDR3: CASSSPPTGAGYNEQYF. The CDR3 DNA is TGTGCCAGCAGTAGCCCCCCGACAGGGGCAGGCTACAATGAGCAGTACTTC.

To note about this clonotype: A much larger clone differs by one base, so this may be a read error. CDR3 in amino acids: CSASVIEQYF. The CDR3 DNA reads as TGCAGTGCTAGCGTGATTGAGCAGTACTTC. The chain recombines TRBV20-1 with TRBJ2-7; D call uncertain. Germline values: CDR1 DFQATT, CDR2 SNEGSKA (reference sequence). The CDR3 consists of 10 residues. The ends were cut back, 3 bases at V and 7 bases at J, with 7 bases in the middle.

This clonotype has just a few counts. The rearrangement uses TRBV24-1 and TRBJ2-5; D gene ambiguous. Trimming took 4 bases from V and 3 from J, leaving 5 bases between them. The CDR3 has 12 amino acids. Germline loops: CDR1 KGHDR, CDR2 SFDVKD. CDR3 sequence reads: CATSDAKETQYF. The CDR3 region has the DNA TGTGCCACCAGTGACGCCAAAGAGACCCAGTACTTC.

This clonotype was recorded a few times. CDR3 in amino acids: CASGVSGNYGYTF. CDR3 sequence (DNA): TGTGCTAGTGGTGTGTCTGGTAACTATGGCTACACCTTC. This chain joins TRBV12-5 and TRBJ1-2; no reliable D call. The V gene lost 5 bases and the J gene lost 1 base, with 8 bases spanning the gap. Germline CDR1 reads LGHNT; CDR2 reads FRNRAP. The CDR3 spans 13 residues.

The rearrangement joins TRBV2 to TRBJ2-3; D might be TRBD1 (6 bases). Looked up from germline, CDR1 is SNHLY and CDR2 is FYNNEI. CDR3 size: 14 residues. V dropped 8 bases and J dropped 4 bases, with 16 bases sitting between them. CDR3 sequence: CASLLDPGADTQYF. In DNA form, the CDR3 reads TGTGCCAGCCTTTTAGACCCAGGGGCAGATACGCAGTATTTT.

The rearrangement uses TRBV28 and TRBJ1-2, with D unresolved. V lost 5 bases and J lost 3, with 10 bases in between. CDR1 and CDR2 (germline): MDHEN, SYDVKM. This CDR3 is built from 13 residues. In DNA form, the CDR3 reads TGTGCCAGCAGTGTCCCGGGCTACTATGGCTACACCTTC. Its protein product is CASSVPGYYGYTF.

The J gene is TRBJ2-5, the V gene TRBV10-2; TRBD1 matches 7 bases. With V trimmed by 7 bases and J by 5 bases, 4 bases remained unmatched. This CDR3 is built from 12 residues. The germline V gene encodes CDR1 WSHSY and CDR2 SAAADI. CDR3 in DNA: TGCGCCAGCACAGACAGGGAGGAGACCCAGTACTTC. This codes for CASTDREETQYF.

The V and J genes are TRBV6-5 and TRBJ2-1, with 11 bases lining up with TRBD2. J lost 15 bases, V lost 2 bases, and 3 bases had no gene match. Germline CDR1 and CDR2: MNHEY and SVGAGI. The CDR3 contains 12 residues. The CDR3 is CASSYGTSGWFF. The CDR3 bases are TGTGCCAGCAGTTACGGGACTAGCGGATGGTTCTTC.

The genes are TRBV6-5 and TRBJ1-4; 8 bases align to TRBD1. With V trimmed by 5 bases and J by 3 bases, 8 bases remained unmatched. In germline, CDR1 is MNHEY, CDR2 SVGAGI. This CDR3 has 16 amino acids. Here the CDR3 DNA reads TGTGCCAGCAGTCGACGGACAGGGCTCGCTAATGAAAAACTGTTTTTT. Its protein is CASSRRTGLANEKLFF.

Ten or more counts support this clonotype. A much larger clone lies one base from this, so it may be a read error. The rearrangement joins TRBV29-1 to TRBJ2-5; 9 bases are a match to TRBD1. Germline assignment: CDR1 SQVTM and CDR2 ANQGSEA. V lost 4 bases to trimming and J lost 11 bases; unmatched junction nucleotides: 11. The CDR3 runs to 13 residues. For the CDR3, the DNA is TGCAGCGTTGCCCCGGGACAGGGCCGTGAGCAGTACTTC. Translating it yields CSVAPGQGREQYF.

This chain connects TRBV12-3 or TRBV12-4 to TRBJ2-7; 11 nucleotides align to TRBD2. This CDR3 is 17 amino acids long. V lost 2 bases to trimming and J lost 6 bases; unmatched junction nucleotides: 12. CDR3 protein: CASSLTSGRMSYGEQYF. The CDR3 region has the DNA TGTGCCAGCAGTTTAACTAGCGGGAGAATGTCCTATGGCGAGCAGTACTTC.

The gene calls are TRBV6-6 and TRBJ1-2; D perhaps matches TRBD1 (6 bases). V was clipped by 2 bases and J by 7 bases, with 11 bases between them. CDR1 and CDR2 from the germline V gene are MNHNY and SVGAGI (reference sequence). This CDR3 is 13 amino acids long. CDR3 region: CASSYVRGGGYTF. The CDR3 coding sequence is TGTGCCAGCAGTTACGTCAGGGGAGGTGGCTACACCTTC.

This chain links TRBV30 with TRBJ2-2; D is undetermined. Looked up from germline, CDR1 is GTSNPN and CDR2 is SVGIG (reference sequence). This CDR3 is 11 amino acids long. V was trimmed by 3 bases and J by 6 bases, leaving 5 bases between them. The CDR3 DNA is TGTGCCTGGAGGGAAGCCGGGGAGCTGTTTTTT. Encoded protein: CAWREAGELFF.

This clonotype was observed once. The genes are TRBV7-2 and TRBJ2-7; D uncertain. Per the germline V gene, CDR1 is SGHTA and CDR2 is FQGNSA. CDR3 length: 15 residues. V was trimmed by 8 bases and J by 2 bases, leaving 19 bases between them. In nucleotides, the CDR3 is TGTGCCAGCGTCCTAGGCCCCCCACCGGCCTACGAGCAGTACTTC. Its translation: CASVLGPPPAYEQYF. Combining the CDR3 with reference TRBV7-2 and TRBJ2-7 gives the whole variable domain GAGVSQSPSNKVTEKGKDVELRCDPISGHTALYWYRQSLGQGLEFLIYFQGNSAPDKSGLPSDRFSAERTGGSVSTLTIQRTQQEDSAVYLCASVLGPPPAYEQYFGPGTRLTVT.

The chain combines TRBV24-1 with TRBJ2-7, with D maybe TRBD2 (6 bases). V lost 3 bases, J lost 3 bases, and 17 bases lay in between. The CDR3 is 16 amino acids. Germline-derived CDR1 and CDR2 are KGHDR and SFDVKD. CDR3 in amino acids: CATSDGARDFDYEQYF. The CDR3 DNA reads as TGTGCCACCAGTGATGGTGCCCGGGACTTTGACTACGAGCAGTACTTC.

Of note for this clonotype: One end of the junction fails to match germline, which may point to a read error. V gene TRBV5-1 combines with J gene TRBJ1-6, with 7 bases lining up with TRBD1. In germline, CDR1 is SGHRS, CDR2 YFSETQ. CDR3 size: 14 residues. Here the CDR3 DNA reads TGCGCCAGCACCTTGATAGGGGGCAATTCACCCCTCCACTTT. Protein sequence: CASTLIGGNSPLHF.

This clonotype has just a few counts. The gene calls are TRBV12-3 or TRBV12-4 and TRBJ2-1; 12 nucleotides match TRBD2. There are 20 residues in the CDR3. V dropped 6 bases and J dropped 4; count of bases not matched to a gene: 19. The CDR3 is CASSAGAWTSGEEGYNEQFF. In nucleotides, the CDR3 is TGTGCCAGCAGCGCCGGCGCTTGGACTAGCGGGGAAGAGGGATACAATGAGCAGTTCTTC.

The J gene is TRBJ2-5, the V gene TRBV20-1, with TRBD1 identical over 9 bases. The CDR3 spans 14 residues. Germline-derived CDR1 and CDR2 are DFQATT and SNEGSKA (reference sequence). V shed 5 bases and J 2 bases; nucleotides not matched to a gene: 6. The CDR3 nucleotides are TGCAGTGCTGCTGGACAGGGGTGGCAAGAGACCCAGTACTTC. Its translation: CSAAGQGWQETQYF.

The rearrangement joins TRBV4-1 to TRBJ1-1; D possibly corresponds to TRBD1 (6 bases). From germline, CDR1 is MGHRA and CDR2 YSYEKL. The CDR3 totals 16 residues. The ends were cut back, 8 bases at V and 1 base at J, with 20 bases in the middle. This CDR3 reads CASAPAPGAGNTEAFF. CDR3 coding DNA: TGCGCCAGCGCCCCAGCCCCGGGGGCGGGGAACACTGAAGCTTTCTTT.

This clonotype was recorded only once. The CDR3 region is CASSSPSGRGGGDTQYF. Written as DNA, the CDR3 is TGTGCCAGCAGCTCACCAAGCGGGAGAGGGGGCGGGGATACGCAGTATTTT. V and J are TRBV7-2 and TRBJ2-3; weak D call: TRBD2 (8 bases). V was clipped by 4 bases and J by 6 bases, with 23 bases between them. The CDR3 runs 17 residues. Germline-derived CDR1 and CDR2 are SGHTA and FQGNSA.

This clonotype occurred many times. This chain links TRBV5-1 with TRBJ2-1; 7 positions match TRBD2. The CDR3 contains 15 residues. In germline, CDR1 is SGHRS, CDR2 YFSETQ. V shed 0 bases, J shed 6 bases, and the junction held 6 bases outside the gene matches. The CDR3 protein is CASSLGGEGLNEQFF. The CDR3 DNA reads as TGCGCCAGCAGCTTGGGGGGGGAGGGCCTCAATGAGCAGTTCTTC.

The chain couples TRBV10-3 to TRBJ1-5; 7 nucleotides align to TRBD1. Germline-derived CDR1 and CDR2 are ENHRY and SYGVKD. CDR3 length: 13 amino acids. V shed 7 bases, J shed 4 bases, and the junction held 4 bases outside the gene matches. The chain's CDR3 is CAITAGGNQPQHF. The CDR3 DNA is TGTGCCATCACTGCAGGGGGGAATCAGCCCCAGCATTTT.

Only a few counts were recorded for this clonotype. This chain joins TRBV4-1 and TRBJ1-2, with TRBD1 matching over 8 bases. The CDR3 length is 13 residues. J lost 7 bases, V lost 4 bases, and 5 bases had no gene match. Per the germline V gene, CDR1 is MGHRA and CDR2 is YSYEKL. For the CDR3, the DNA is TGCGCCAGCAGCCGGACAGGGCTGGGTGGCTACACCTTC. As protein: CASSRTGLGGYTF.

This clonotype was counted a few times. The rearrangement links TRBV7-9 to TRBJ2-3; the D gene could be TRBD1 or TRBD2 (5 bases each). CDR1 and CDR2 (germline): SEHNR, FQNEAQ (reference sequence). V lost 5 bases to trimming and J lost 4 bases, with 19 bases between them. The CDR3 consists of 16 residues. The CDR3: CASSRTGTVPADTQYF. The DNA for the CDR3 is TGTGCCAGCAGCCGCACGGGGACGGTCCCTGCAGATACGCAGTATTTT.

The genes are TRBV7-2 and TRBJ2-3; 7 bases fit TRBD2. Losses at the gene ends were 5 bases for V and 4 bases for J; bases not matched to a gene: 12. Germline V CDR1 and CDR2: SGHTA, FQGNSA. This CDR3 contains 16 residues. Written as DNA, the CDR3 is TGTGCCAGCAGCCTGCCGCTGGCGGGAGTTGCAGATACGCAGTATTTT. Amino acids: CASSLPLAGVADTQYF.

The chain employs TRBV11-1 and TRBJ2-3, with D tentatively TRBD2 (5 bases). The CDR3 consists of 13 residues. V was pared by 5 bases and J by 4 bases, with 10 bases between. Germline lookup yields CDR1 SGHAT and CDR2 FQDESV (reference sequence). For the CDR3, the DNA is TGTGCCAGCAGCCGGGCTAGCCCAGATACGCAGTATTTT. Protein: CASSRASPDTQYF.